A single sample gave rise to the 21 T cell receptor beta chains below, sequenced in a study of blood T cell repertoires in COVID-19. Libraries were prepared by immunoSEQ multiplex PCR; TCRdb keeps only in-frame clonotypes and omits some of them. Here the sample spans a few hundred thousand clones, about 88% being singletons. Sequencing used PBMCs or T cells enriched from blood (not recorded which). The receptors shown here come from a woman between 18 and 30 years old who had recovered from COVID-19.

The genes are TRBV19 and TRBJ1-2, with 7 bases matching TRBD1. The germline CDR1 and CDR2 sequences are LNHDA and SQIVND (reference sequence). The CDR3 is 16 amino acids. V shed 4 bases and J 7 bases; nucleotides not matched to a gene: 15. This chain's CDR3 is CASSTEYDRVKGGYTF. The CDR3 DNA follows: TGTGCCAGTAGTACCGAATACGACAGGGTGAAGGGTGGCTACACCTTC.

This clone was counted a single time. V gene TRBV7-3 combines with J gene TRBJ2-4, with 11 bases aligning to TRBD2. Germline V CDR1 and CDR2: SGHTA, FQGTGA. The V gene end was trimmed by 7 bases and the J gene end by 9 bases; junction bases not matched to a gene: 17. The CDR3 contains 17 residues. The CDR3 here is CASTLSGGAGWRGIQYF. CDR3 DNA sequence: TGTGCCAGCACCCTTAGCGGGGGGGCGGGTTGGAGAGGCATTCAGTACTTC. Drawing the rest from reference TRBV7-3 and TRBJ2-4, the complete variable domain is GAGVSQTPSNKVTEKGKYVELRCDPISGHTALYWYRQSLGQGPEFLIYFQGTGAADDSGLPNDRFFAVRPEGSVSTLKIQRTERGDSAVYLCASTLSGGAGWRGIQYFGAGTRLSVL.

This clone turned up a few times. This chain connects TRBV6-5 to TRBJ1-4, with 8 bases lining up with TRBD1. V lost 6 bases, J lost 3 bases, and 6 bases stayed unmatched. The length of the CDR3 is 15 residues. The V gene's germline CDR1 is MNHEY and CDR2 SVGAGI. The CDR3 sequence is CASSVQGAPNEKLFF. The DNA of the CDR3 is TGTGCCAGCAGCGTCCAGGGGGCCCCTAATGAAAAACTGTTTTTT.

The chain joins TRBV30 to TRBJ2-3, with 10 bases identical to TRBD1. The V segment lost 3 bases and the J segment 4 bases; nucleotides outside the gene matches: 7. Germline CDR1 and CDR2: GTSNPN and SVGIG (reference sequence). This CDR3 is 15 amino acids long. The DNA for the CDR3 is TGTGCCTGGAGATTGACAGGGGGCAGGGCAGATACGCAGTATTTT. Protein sequence: CAWRLTGGRADTQYF.

The chain recombines TRBV30 with TRBJ1-4, with a tentative D call TRBD1 (5 bases). Germline V gene lookup returns CDR1 GTSNPN and CDR2 SVGIG (reference sequence). Trimming removed 8 bases from V and 4 bases from J, with 11 bases in between. This CDR3 spans 12 amino acids. In DNA form, the CDR3 reads TGTGCCGCGGGACCGCTTAATGAAAAACTGTTTTTT. As protein: CAAGPLNEKLFF.

This clone was seen only a few times. The chain couples TRBV29-1 to TRBJ1-4; weak D call: TRBD1 (6 bases). The length of the CDR3 is 13 residues. Germline V gene lookup returns CDR1 SQVTM and CDR2 ANQGSEA. V gave up 5 bases and J gave up 7 bases, with 14 bases separating them. The CDR3 DNA sequence: TGCAGCGTTCACAGGGAAGGGGGTGAAAAACTGTTTTTT. This gives the protein CSVHREGGEKLFF.

The chain joins TRBV12-5 to TRBJ2-1, with 12 bases lining up with TRBD2. V lost 0 bases to trimming and J lost 4 bases; unmatched junction nucleotides: 13. The CDR3 runs 20 residues. CDR1 and CDR2 (germline): LGHNT, FRNRAP. DNA for the CDR3: TGTGCTAGTGGTTTGGTTCAAACGGGGCTAGCGGGGGGGCCATACAATGAGCAGTTCTTC. Its protein product is CASGLVQTGLAGGPYNEQFF.

J is TRBJ1-1 and V is TRBV19; 7 bases agree with TRBD1. The CDR3 totals 12 residues. Trimming took 9 bases from V and 8 from J; bases not matched to a gene: 9. Germline lookup yields CDR1 LNHDA and CDR2 SQIVND (reference sequence). Here the CDR3 reads CASLQGPDEAFF. Written as DNA, the CDR3 is TGTGCCAGCCTACAGGGGCCGGACGAAGCTTTCTTT.

The chain combines TRBV6-4 with TRBJ2-5; D is unresolved. The CDR3 spans 13 residues. The ends were cut back, 4 bases at V and 5 bases at J, with 11 bases in the middle. Per the germline V gene, CDR1 is MRHNA and CDR2 is SNTAGT. In DNA form, the CDR3 reads TGTGCCAGCAGTGTCGCGAGTAGCGAGACCCAGTACTTC. It specifies CASSVASSETQYF.

This clone was counted a few times. V gene TRBV11-2 combines with J gene TRBJ2-5, with 7 nucleotides matching TRBD1. The germline V gene has CDR1 SGHAT and CDR2 FQNNGV. The CDR3 has 15 residues. With V trimmed by 1 base and J by 5 bases, 7 bases remained unmatched. As DNA, the CDR3 is TGTGCCAGCAGCTTAGCGACAGGGCTGGGGGAGACCCAGTACTTC. This encodes CASSLATGLGETQYF.

The chain couples TRBV7-9 to TRBJ1-2, with D possibly TRBD1 on 5 matching bases. From germline, CDR1 is SEHNR and CDR2 FQNEAQ (reference sequence). This CDR3 has 16 amino acids. V shed 6 bases and J shed 8 bases, with 25 bases lying between them. CDR3 bases: TGTGCCAGCAGTTCTGCGGGACCCCCTTCTTTCAGCGGCTACACCTTC. The encoded protein is CASSSAGPPSFSGYTF.

As DNA, the CDR3 is TGTGCCAGCAGCCGACCCGACAGACTTTATGGCTACACCTTC. Protein: CASSRPDRLYGYTF. The rearrangement links TRBV7-8 to TRBJ1-2; perhaps TRBD1 as D (5 bases). V was pared by 5 bases and J by 5 bases, with 15 bases between. In germline, CDR1 is SGHVS, CDR2 FQNEAQ. This CDR3 has 14 residues.

This clone has a handful of counts. The rearrangement uses TRBV19 and TRBJ1-5, with D perhaps matching TRBD1 (5 bases). Germline CDR1 is LNHDA and CDR2 is SQIVND (reference sequence). V lost 6 bases and J 5 bases, leaving 17 bases between the germline ends. CDR3 length equals 15 residues. The CDR3 DNA is TGTGCCAGTAGCCATAGGCGACAGAGTCATCAGCCCCAGCATTTT. Its protein is CASSHRRQSHQPQHF.

The rearrangement uses TRBV7-6 and TRBJ2-5, with 8 bases matching TRBD1. Germline V lookup: CDR1 SGHVS, CDR2 FNYEAQ. The CDR3 runs to 14 residues. V gave up 1 base and J gave up 2 bases; unmatched junction bases: 0. As DNA, the CDR3 is TGTGCCAGCAGCTTAGACAGGGGGCAAGAGACCCAGTACTTC. It codes for CASSLDRGQETQYF. The full variable domain, in which reference TRBV7-6 and TRBJ2-5 provide the parts outside the CDR3, is GAGVSQSPRYKVTKRGQDVALRCDPISGHVSLYWYRQALGQGPEFLTYFNYEAQQDKSGLPNDRFSAERPEGSISTLTIQRTEQRDSAMYRCASSLDRGQETQYFGPGTRLLVL.

The genes are TRBV7-9 and TRBJ2-7; TRBD2 aligns across 10 bases. The CDR3 length is 15 residues. With 4 bases clipped from V and 1 base from J, the junction kept 4 bases outside the gene matches. The germline V gene encodes CDR1 SEHNR and CDR2 FQNEAQ (reference sequence). CDR3 nucleotide sequence: TGTGCCAGCAGCTCCAGCGGGGGGGTATCCTACGAGCAGTACTTC. Translating gives CASSSSGGVSYEQYF. The entire variable domain, with the rest obtained from reference TRBV7-9 and TRBJ2-7, is as follows: DTGVSQNPRHKITKRGQNVTFRCDPISEHNRLYWYRQTLGQGPEFLTYFQNEAQLEKSRLLSDRFSAERPKGSFSTLEIQRTEQGDSAMYLCASSSSGGVSYEQYFGPGTRLTVT.

This sequence joins TRBV4-2 and TRBJ2-7; 9 positions match TRBD1. CDR3 size: 14 residues. Trimming at V came to 4 bases and at J to 4 bases, leaving 5 bases not matched to a gene. From germline, CDR1 is LGHNA and CDR2 YNFKEQ. The CDR3 DNA reads TGTGCCAGCAGCCGCGGGACAGGGAGTTACGAGCAGTACTTC. It translates to CASSRGTGSYEQYF.

V is TRBV7-9 and J is TRBJ2-3; 8 positions match TRBD2. The trim removed 1 base at V and 4 bases at J, leaving 7 bases unmatched. Germline loops: CDR1 SEHNR, CDR2 FQNEAQ (reference sequence). This CDR3 spans 16 amino acids. CDR3 amino acids: CASSLGPGGAADTQYF. The DNA of the CDR3 is TGTGCCAGCAGCTTAGGGCCCGGGGGGGCGGCAGATACGCAGTATTTT.

The V and J genes are TRBV4-3 and TRBJ2-2; 8 bases align to TRBD1. There are 14 residues in the CDR3. The germline gives CDR1 LGHNA, CDR2 YSLEER. The V segment lost 3 bases and the J segment 6 bases; nucleotides outside the gene matches: 3. CDR3 nucleotides: TGCGCCAGCAGCCATAGACAGGGGCCCGGGGAGCTGTTTTTT. Encoded protein: CASSHRQGPGELFF.

The chain is built from TRBV30 and TRBJ1-1; TRBD1 matches 7 bases. The CDR3 is 13 amino acids. Germline trimming cut 1 base from V and 5 bases from J; bases unmatched to any gene: 4. In germline, CDR1 is GTSNPN, CDR2 SVGIG (reference sequence). CDR3 sequence: CAWSADRNTEAFF. The CDR3 coding sequence is TGTGCCTGGAGTGCGGACAGGAATACTGAAGCTTTCTTT.

The gene calls are TRBV28 and TRBJ1-5; D is possibly TRBD1 (5 bases). This CDR3 is built from 16 residues. Germline V gene sequence: CDR1 MDHEN, CDR2 SYDVKM. The V end was cut by 1 base, the J end by 1 base, with 11 bases between. The CDR3 is CASSLYGRTSNQPQHF. The CDR3 bases are TGTGCCAGCAGTTTATACGGCAGGACAAGCAATCAGCCCCAGCATTTT.

The chain uses TRBV6-8 and TRBJ2-1, with TRBD2 matching over 9 bases. The germline gives CDR1 MNHGY, CDR2 SAAAGT. The CDR3 is 18 amino acids. Losses at the gene ends were 0 bases for V and 9 bases for J; bases not matched to a gene: 15. CDR3: CASSYSAYSAASGVEQFF. The CDR3 DNA reads TGTGCCAGCAGTTACTCGGCGTATTCCGCGGCTAGCGGGGTTGAGCAGTTCTTC.